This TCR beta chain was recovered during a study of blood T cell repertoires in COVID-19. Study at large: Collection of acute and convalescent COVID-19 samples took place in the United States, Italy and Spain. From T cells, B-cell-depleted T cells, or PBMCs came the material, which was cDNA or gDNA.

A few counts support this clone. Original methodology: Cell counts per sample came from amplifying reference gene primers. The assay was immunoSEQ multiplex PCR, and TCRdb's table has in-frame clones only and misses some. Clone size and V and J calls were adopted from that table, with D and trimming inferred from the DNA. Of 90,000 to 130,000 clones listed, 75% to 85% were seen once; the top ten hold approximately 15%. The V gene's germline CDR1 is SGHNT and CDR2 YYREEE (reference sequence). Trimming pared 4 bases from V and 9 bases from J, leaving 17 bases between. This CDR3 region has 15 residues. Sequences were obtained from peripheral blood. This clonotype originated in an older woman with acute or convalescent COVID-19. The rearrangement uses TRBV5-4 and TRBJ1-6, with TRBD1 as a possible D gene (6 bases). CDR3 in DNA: TGTGCCAGCAGCCCAAGACAGGAGGCTGGTTCACCCCTCCACTTT. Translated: CASSPRQEAGSPLHF.